Listed below are T cell receptor beta chains from one sample, sequenced in a study of cytomegalovirus exposure and HLA in healthy donors. TCRdb keeps only in-frame clones here, not all; method: immunoSEQ multiplex PCR. Of approximately 60,000 clones listed, roughly 94% were seen once; the top ten hold roughly 7.3%. Sequences were obtained from PBMCs. All receptors derive from a woman aged 18-30 years in good health and CMV-seropositive. Each CDR3 is given with its conserved first and last residue. Fields, in order: J gene, V gene, D gene, clone size, CDR3 DNA, CDR3 protein. The D gene is left open where the match is weak. A clone size is listed for some rows: how often the clone was seen (once, few, many), or a class if it is expanded.

J: TRBJ2-5; V: TRBV5-4; D: TRBD2; size: .; DNA: TGTGCCAGCAGCTTCCGGACTAGCGGGAGCCCAAGAGAGACCCAGTACTTC; CDR3: CASSFRTSGSPRETQYF
J: TRBJ1-2; V: TRBV5-1; D: .; size: .; DNA: TGCGCCAGCAGCTTGGCACAGGGTGAAGGCTACACCTTC; CDR3: CASSLAQGEGYTF
J: TRBJ2-1; V: TRBV30; D: .; size: .; DNA: TGTGCCTGGAGTCGCGGGTTTTACAATTATGAGCAGTTCTTC; CDR3: CAWSRGFYNYEQFF
J: TRBJ2-6; V: TRBV4-3; D: .; size: .; DNA: TGCGCCAGCAGCCAAGGGTTGGCAGGGGCGGTCGGTTCTGGGGCCAACGTCCTGACTTTC; CDR3: CASSQGLAGAVGSGANVLTF
J: TRBJ2-3; V: TRBV9; D: TRBD2; size: .; DNA: TGTGCCAGCAGCACCCCTAGCGGGAACACAGATACGCAGTATTTT; CDR3: CASSTPSGNTDTQYF
J: TRBJ1-5; V: TRBV30; D: .; size: .; DNA: TGTGCCCGGAGTGCGGCAAGCGATCAGCCCCAGCATTTT; CDR3: CARSAASDQPQHF
J: TRBJ2-6; V: TRBV28; D: .; size: .; DNA: TGTGCCAGCATGAGGGCCTCATCTGGGGCCAACGTCCTGACTTTC; CDR3: CASMRASSGANVLTF
J: TRBJ1-1; V: TRBV19; D: .; size: .; DNA: TGTGCCAGTAGTACCCAAATTGAAGCTTTCTTT; CDR3: CASSTQIEAFF
J: TRBJ1-4; V: TRBV7-6; D: TRBD1; size: .; DNA: TGTGCCAGCAGCTCCGGTACAGGGGACGCGAATGAAAAACTGTTTTTT; CDR3: CASSSGTGDANEKLFF
J: TRBJ2-3; V: TRBV9; D: TRBD1; size: .; DNA: TGTGCCAGCAGCGACCGGGACAGGGGTGTGGATACGCAGTATTTT; CDR3: CASSDRDRGVDTQYF
J: TRBJ2-1; V: TRBV5-1; D: TRBD2; size: .; DNA: TGCGCCAGCAGTAGAGGACTAGCGGAGTACAATGAGCAGTTCTTC; CDR3: CASSRGLAEYNEQFF
J: TRBJ1-1; V: TRBV5-1; D: .; size: .; DNA: TGCGCCAGCAGCTCGCAGACAGGGAACACTGAAGCTTTCTTT; CDR3: CASSSQTGNTEAFF
J: TRBJ1-1; V: TRBV6-5; D: .; size: .; DNA: TGTGCCAGCAGCCAATTCCGGGACAAGGCTTTCTTT; CDR3: CASSQFRDKAFF
J: TRBJ2-2; V: TRBV5-4; D: .; size: .; DNA: TGTGCCAGCAATGTTAAGACAGGTCAGAACACCGGGGAGCTGTTTTTT; CDR3: CASNVKTGQNTGELFF
J: TRBJ1-1; V: TRBV30; D: .; size: .; DNA: TGTGCCTTTGAGCCAGGGAGGAGGACTGAAGCTTTCTTT; CDR3: CAFEPGRRTEAFF
J: TRBJ1-1; V: TRBV6-5; D: TRBD1; size: .; DNA: TGTGCCAGCAGCTCCCCCGGACAGGGAACTTTCTTT; CDR3: CASSSPGQGTFF
J: TRBJ2-5; V: TRBV18; D: .; size: few; DNA: TGTGCCAGCTCACCACCGGGGGGAGAGACCCAGTACTTC; CDR3: CASSPPGGETQYF
J: TRBJ2-7; V: TRBV19; D: .; size: medium-sized; DNA: TGTGCCAGCTCAACCGCAGGGGCCTCCTACGAGCAGTACTTC; CDR3: CASSTAGASYEQYF
J: TRBJ2-7; V: TRBV28; D: .; size: .; DNA: TGTGCCAGCAGACACCCCGTCCAGGGCTACGAGCAGTACTTC; CDR3: CASRHPVQGYEQYF
J: TRBJ2-3; V: TRBV10-3; D: .; size: .; DNA: TGTGCCATCAGTGAAGAAGAGAGCGCGCAGTATTTT; CDR3: CAISEEESAQYF
J: TRBJ1-1; V: TRBV18; D: .; size: .; DNA: TGTGCCAGCTCACCGGAGAGGTTGGTCTCCACTGAAGCTTTCTTT; CDR3: CASSPERLVSTEAFF
J: TRBJ1-4; V: TRBV5-5; D: .; size: .; DNA: TGTGCCAGCAGTTCCCTACAGGGAAATAATGAAAAACTGTTTTTT; CDR3: CASSSLQGNNEKLFF
J: TRBJ2-1; V: TRBV28; D: .; size: .; DNA: TGTGCCAGCAGTTTATCGGGCAGGGTGGTCAATGAGCAGTTCTTC; CDR3: CASSLSGRVVNEQFF
J: TRBJ1-4; V: TRBV2; D: TRBD1; size: once; DNA: TGTGCCAGCAGTTGGGAAGGACAGGGTGGAGAAAAACTGTTTTTT; CDR3: CASSWEGQGGEKLFF
J: TRBJ1-1; V: TRBV4-1; D: TRBD1; size: few; DNA: TGCGCCAGCAGCCAAGGACAGGGGAAGAACACTGAAGCTTTCTTT; CDR3: CASSQGQGKNTEAFF
J: TRBJ2-2; V: TRBV10-3; D: .; size: .; DNA: TGTGCCATACTCGGGTTCACCGGGGAGCTGTTTTTT; CDR3: CAILGFTGELFF
J: TRBJ2-7; V: TRBV27; D: TRBD1; size: .; DNA: TGTGCCAGCAGTTCAGCCGGGACAGGGGCCTCCTACGAGCAGTACTTC; CDR3: CASSSAGTGASYEQYF
J: TRBJ1-1; V: TRBV11-1; D: TRBD1; size: .; DNA: TGTGCCAGCAGCCCCCAGGGGACAGGGTCAACTGAAGCTTTCTTT; CDR3: CASSPQGTGSTEAFF
J: TRBJ2-2; V: TRBV7-9; D: .; size: few; DNA: TGTGCCAGCCATGGGGTGCGGGCCGGGGAGCTGTTTTTT; CDR3: CASHGVRAGELFF
J: TRBJ2-4; V: TRBV4-1; D: TRBD2; size: .; DNA: TGCGCCAGCAGCCAGGGACGCGTAGCGGGCGCAGCCAAAAACATTCAGTACTTC; CDR3: CASSQGRVAGAAKNIQYF
J: TRBJ1-3; V: TRBV10-3; D: .; size: .; DNA: TGTGCCACCCAGCTAGCCTCTGGAAACACCATATATTTT; CDR3: CATQLASGNTIYF
J: TRBJ2-7; V: TRBV20-1; D: .; size: .; DNA: TGCAGTGCTAGGGGGCAAGGCGAGCAGTACTTC; CDR3: CSARGQGEQYF
J: TRBJ1-4; V: TRBV7-9; D: .; size: .; DNA: TGTGCCGGGCCCGGCGGAAGGAGGGGCAGTAATGAAAAACTGTTTTTT; CDR3: CAGPGGRRGSNEKLFF
J: TRBJ1-5; V: TRBV28; D: TRBD1; size: .; DNA: TGTGCCAGCAGAATAACAGGGGGCGGTTATCAGCCCCAGCATTTT; CDR3: CASRITGGGYQPQHF
J: TRBJ1-4; V: TRBV6-1; D: .; size: .; DNA: TGTGCCAGCGGGATCCTAGGGCGGGATGAAAAACTGTTTTTT; CDR3: CASGILGRDEKLFF
J: TRBJ1-1; V: TRBV29-1; D: .; size: few; DNA: TGCAGCGTTCTGTGGCTCACTGAAGCTTTCTTT; CDR3: CSVLWLTEAFF
J: TRBJ2-5; V: TRBV7-6; D: .; size: .; DNA: TGTGCCAGCAGCTTATTCCTGCAAGAGACCCAGTACTTC; CDR3: CASSLFLQETQYF
J: TRBJ2-5; V: TRBV4-1; D: .; size: .; DNA: TGCGCCAGCAGCCAAGAATCCGTCGGTGAGACCCAGTACTTC; CDR3: CASSQESVGETQYF
J: TRBJ1-2; V: TRBV6-5; D: TRBD1; size: .; DNA: TGTGCCAGCAGCTGGGGGACAGGGGCCCACTATGGCTACACCTTC; CDR3: CASSWGTGAHYGYTF
J: TRBJ2-3; V: TRBV5-1; D: TRBD1; size: .; DNA: TGCGCCAGCAGCTTGGGGACAGGGTTTGGCGCAGATACGCAGTATTTT; CDR3: CASSLGTGFGADTQYF
J: TRBJ1-5; V: TRBV15; D: .; size: .; DNA: TGTGCCACCAGCAGAGACAGGGCGATCAGAGCCCAGCATTTT; CDR3: CATSRDRAIRAQHF
J: TRBJ1-2; V: TRBV29-1; D: TRBD1; size: .; DNA: TGCAGCGTTTCTCCCGGGACAGGCTCCTTCTATGGCTACACCTTC; CDR3: CSVSPGTGSFYGYTF
J: TRBJ1-5; V: TRBV7-6; D: .; size: .; DNA: TGTGCCAGCAGCTTAGCTCAGTATCAGCCCCAGCATTTT; CDR3: CASSLAQYQPQHF
J: TRBJ2-1; V: TRBV5-1; D: .; size: .; DNA: TGCGCCAGCAGCTTGGCTGGCGGGATAGGCAATGAGCAGTTCTTC; CDR3: CASSLAGGIGNEQFF
J: TRBJ1-1; V: TRBV7-9; D: TRBD1; size: .; DNA: TGTGCCAGCAGCTTGGGGTTGGTGGGACAGCGGACTGAAGCTTTCTTT; CDR3: CASSLGLVGQRTEAFF
J: TRBJ2-7; V: TRBV19; D: TRBD1; size: .; DNA: TGTGCCAGTAGTACCCAGACAGGGAACTACGAGCAGTACTTC; CDR3: CASSTQTGNYEQYF
J: TRBJ2-7; V: TRBV27; D: TRBD2; size: .; DNA: TGTGCCAGCAGTTTATTACGCGGGGGGTACCCCTACGAGCAGTACTTC; CDR3: CASSLLRGGYPYEQYF
J: TRBJ1-4; V: TRBV19; D: .; size: .; DNA: TGTGCCAGTAGTATCTCCCGCGTCACTAATGAAAAACTGTTTTTT; CDR3: CASSISRVTNEKLFF
J: TRBJ2-1; V: TRBV5-6; D: TRBD1; size: .; DNA: TGTGCCAGCAGCCCGGGGACAGGGTATGAGCAGTTCTTC; CDR3: CASSPGTGYEQFF
J: TRBJ2-7; V: TRBV19; D: .; size: .; DNA: TGTGCCAGTAGTGAAGGACTACCAGCCGAGCAGTACTTC; CDR3: CASSEGLPAEQYF